This paragraph covers one T cell receptor (beta chain) sequence. Antigen unknown. The sample is drawn from a study of human T cells and chemical hapten exposure. Study at large: Small discrepancies in pooled library volume mainly accounted for the varying TCR yields per sample. General observations from the study: The number of TCRs above 1 in 1000 frequency did not change after DPC sensitization.

As for time point: patch test 3, about 24 weeks after DPC sensitization. Noted treatment: therapeutic diphenylcyclopropenone sensitization with weekly scalp DPC. Donors, patients with alopecia ranging from 18 to 70 years old and judged suitable for DPC, provided samples. Each CDR3 protein is one row after TCRdb ran MiXCR on the RACE reads. The sample holds 190,000 or so distinct CDR3 sequences; 24% are singletons and the top ten take roughly 2.5%. This TCR came from a woman aged 40-49 years with alopecia areata. Some clones in this sample may be carry-over from other donors' samples. Material: whole blood, obtained in connection with sensitization to the hapten diphenylcyclopropenone (DPC).

This CDR3 is CSVSGFNQPQHF. CDR3 nucleotide sequence: TGCAGCGTTAGTGGTTTTAATCAGCCCCAGCATTTT. This chain links TRBV29-1 with TRBJ1-5; D gene unclear. Trimming removed 5 bases from V and 4 bases from J, with 9 bases in between. Germline V gene data show CDR1 as SQVTM and CDR2 as ANQGSEA. The CDR3 sequence is 12 residues long.